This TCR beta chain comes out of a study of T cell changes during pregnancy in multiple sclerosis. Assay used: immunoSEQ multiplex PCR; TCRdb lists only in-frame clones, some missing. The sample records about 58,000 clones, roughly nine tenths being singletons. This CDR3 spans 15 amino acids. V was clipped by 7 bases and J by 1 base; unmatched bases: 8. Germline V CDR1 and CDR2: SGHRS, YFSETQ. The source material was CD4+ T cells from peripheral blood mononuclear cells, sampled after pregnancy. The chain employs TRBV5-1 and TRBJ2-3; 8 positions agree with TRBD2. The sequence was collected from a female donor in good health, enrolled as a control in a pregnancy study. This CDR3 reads CASYFSSGGTDTQYF. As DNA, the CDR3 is TGCGCCAGCTACTTTAGTAGCGGGGGCACAGATACGCAGTATTTT.